This TCR beta chain came from a study of blood T cell repertoires in COVID-19. Study summary: There were acute and convalescent COVID-19 samples, and they came from the United States, Italy and Spain. From T cells, B-cell-depleted T cells, or PBMCs came the material, which was cDNA or gDNA.

This CDR3 contains 12 residues. The germline V gene has CDR1 LGHDT and CDR2 YNNKEL (reference sequence). V lost 2 bases and J 7 bases, leaving 9 bases between the germline ends. This clone appeared once. Per the original methods: The assay estimated nucleated cells by amplifying reference gene primers. Generated by immunoSEQ multiplex PCR, the TCRdb table keeps only in-frame clones and is missing some. That table furnishes V, J and clone size, whereas the DNA furnished D and trimming. The data hold about 190,000 clones, with less than 90% observed a single time. This TCR came from a man in his thirties or forties with acute or convalescent COVID-19. Sequences were obtained from peripheral blood. The chain uses TRBV3-1 (or the pseudogene TRBV3-2) and TRBJ2-7; D is possibly TRBD1 (6 bases). CDR3 bases: TGTGCCAGCAGCCAATTACAGGGAGAGCAGTACTTC. It is translated as CASSQLQGEQYF.